The clone carrying this T cell receptor (beta chain) was detected a few times. MiXCR was run by TCRdb on the RT-PCR reads, yielding one entry per CDR3 protein. This sample carries some 550,000 distinct CDR3 sequences, roughly 23% of them seen once, and the ten largest clones take around 2.8%. These data come from a study of response to subunit inactivated influenza vaccine. This sample was also put to use in a study of T cells expressing NK-cell markers. From that study: 5'RACE template switching with UMIs generated TCR beta cDNA. In sorted CD3+CD56+NKG2C+, CD3+CD56+NKG2C- and CD3+CD56-NKG2C+ T cells, TCR beta repertoires were obtained. Seven HCMV-seropositive donors and one seronegative donor made up the eight sequenced donors. CD8+ T cells in over five donors included dominant NKG2C+ clonotypes at about 1.0-7.5%. The CD3+CD56-NKG2C+ fraction of a few donors was also led by these clonotypes.

This TCR derives from a man aged 45-60 years who received an inactivated influenza vaccine. Sequencing used CD4+ T cells sorted from PBMCs, obtained 11 to 12 days after vaccination.

DNA of the CDR3: TGTGCCAGCAGTTACAGGACAGGAAATCAGCCCCAGCATTTT. Translation gives CASSYRTGNQPQHF. The chain has TRBV6-5 and TRBJ1-5; 7 nucleotides line up with TRBD1. CDR1 is MNHEY, CDR2 SVGAGI, per germline. The CDR3 runs 14 residues. After removal of 2 bases from V and 4 bases from J, the junction contained 2 bases not matched to a gene.